This TCR beta chain is from a study of shared clonotypes between healthy human individuals. Study-wide background: The study enrolled a couple of women and a few men aged 18 to 49.

This clone has just one count. Its target is unknown. The table came from immunoSEQ multiplex PCR; TCRdb's copy has only in-frame clones and leaves some out. This table has more than 2 million clones, around 93% appearing once. The germline V gene encodes CDR1 MDHEN and CDR2 SYDVKM. V shed 8 bases and J shed 2 bases, with 3 bases lying between them. The CDR3 is 11 amino acids. CD45RO-negative CD8 cells positively selected for CCR7 made up the naive population, which excluded terminally differentiated effector memory CD45RA+ cells. General study findings and limits: Large depth notwithstanding, sorted-subset sequencing proved incomplete by rarefaction. On the whole, naive subsets had larger estimated richness than memory subsets had. Non-shared clonotypes had lower generation probabilities than clonotypes shared by all four sorted-subset donors.

The sequencing sample was made of naive CD8+ T cells from PBMCs. The TCR originated in a young man in good health. Some clones in this sample may be carry-over from other donors' samples. The chain has TRBV28 and TRBJ2-2; no clear D. The CDR3 nucleotides read TGTGCCAGCGGAAACACCGGGGAGCTGTTTTTT. This translates into CASGNTGELFF.